Described below is a single TCR beta chain sequence and its context. The data originate from a study of blood T cell repertoires in COVID-19. At the level of the study: Sites across the United States, Italy and Spain contributed samples from acute and convalescent COVID-19. T cells, B-cell-depleted T cells, or PBMCs provided the cDNA or gDNA that served as material.

This CDR3 is 16 amino acids long. The germline CDR1 and CDR2 sequences are MGHRA and YSYEKL. V gave up 3 bases and J gave up 2 bases; unmatched junction bases: 6. Original analysis: How many nucleated cells were present was estimated from reference gene primer amplification. Data came from immunoSEQ multiplex PCR; TCRdb stores just in-frame clones and leaves some out. The V and J calls and clone size were taken over from that table, and D and trimming were inferred from the DNA. This table holds 55,000 to 80,000 clones, around 83% found once. The rearrangement links TRBV4-1 to TRBJ2-3; 9 bases fit TRBD2. The clonotype comes from a human donor in a cohort sampled during active COVID-19. The specimen was peripheral blood. Here the CDR3 DNA reads TGCGCCAGCAGCCAGGGAAGCGGGGGGTTCACAGATACGCAGTATTTT. Translated, it gives CASSQGSGGFTDTQYF.